A single T cell receptor (beta chain) is shown here with its context. These data belong to a study of T cell changes during pregnancy in multiple sclerosis. Germline V lookup: CDR1 SGHDN, CDR2 FVKESK. J was trimmed by 2 bases and V by 4 bases; bases with no gene match: 1. This CDR3 is 14 amino acids long. TCRdb's table, derived via immunoSEQ multiplex PCR, lists solely in-frame clones and lacks some. The data contain 65,000 to 85,000 clones, approximately 94% of them seen just once; the ten biggest clones take up roughly 0.21%. Specimen: CD4+ T cells from peripheral blood mononuclear cells, collected before pregnancy. This TCR was recovered from a female donor with multiple sclerosis, enrolled in a pregnancy study. The chain employs TRBV14 and TRBJ2-7, with 11 bases that match TRBD2. The DNA of the CDR3 is TGTGCCAGCAGCCGGGGACTAGCGGCCTACGAGCAGTACTTC. Its translation is CASSRGLAAYEQYF.